The entry below describes one T cell receptor (beta chain). Its antigen remains unidentified. This specimen comes from a study of post-analysis software for immune sequencing data. Study-level information: As for disease course, relapsing-remitting, secondary progressive and progressive-relapsing multiple sclerosis were all included. Points from the study as a whole: There were five TRBV segments more frequent in patients than controls, and TRBV5-6, TRBV5-1 and TRBV20-1 were among them. Multiple sclerosis was associated with a significant reduction in normalized Chao1 diversity relative to controls.

The ends lost 6 bases at V and 7 bases at J; junction bases unmatched: 10. The CDR3 has 14 residues. Incorporated into the TCR beta cDNA libraries were unique molecular identifiers, which served to reduce PCR and sequencing biases. Each sample of roughly 0.85 to 11 million input T cells yielded about 500,000 cDNA molecules, so each molecule approximated one T cell. TCRdb processed the PCR reads anew with MiXCR; each CDR3 protein has one entry. The table lists 800,000 to 950,000 distinct CDR3 sequences, roughly 50% of them singletons. The specimen sequenced was blood. This TCR was recovered from a girl aged 5-17 years with multiple sclerosis. The chain employs TRBV12-3 or TRBV12-4 and TRBJ1-2; TRBD1 matches 8 bases. CDR3 bases: TGTGCCAGCAGCTCCCCAGGGGGCGCGGCTGGCTACACCTTC. Its protein is CASSSPGGAAGYTF.